Described below is a single T cell receptor beta chain sequence and its context. The sample is drawn from a study of PD-L1 blockade in urothelial cancer. About the study: Peripheral blood specimens exhibited a median yield of around 150,000 T cells.

Measured with immunoSEQ multiplex PCR; TCRdb has only the in-frame clones, and not every one. This table has roughly 100,000 clones, approximately 86% appearing once. The CDR3 extends over 16 amino acids. The germline V and J ends were trimmed by 3 bases and 5 bases, with 19 bases remaining between them. Germline assignment: CDR1 LNHDA and CDR2 SQIVND (reference sequence). The TCR originated in a man aged 50-60 years with urothelial cancer. The genes are TRBV19 and TRBJ1-2; D is unclear. The sequenced sample was PBMCs, obtained around atezolizumab (anti-PD-L1) treatment. The CDR3 sequence: CASSMVPDASGYGYTF. CDR3 nucleotide sequence: TGTGCCAGTAGTATGGTCCCCGACGCCTCGGGGTATGGCTACACCTTC.